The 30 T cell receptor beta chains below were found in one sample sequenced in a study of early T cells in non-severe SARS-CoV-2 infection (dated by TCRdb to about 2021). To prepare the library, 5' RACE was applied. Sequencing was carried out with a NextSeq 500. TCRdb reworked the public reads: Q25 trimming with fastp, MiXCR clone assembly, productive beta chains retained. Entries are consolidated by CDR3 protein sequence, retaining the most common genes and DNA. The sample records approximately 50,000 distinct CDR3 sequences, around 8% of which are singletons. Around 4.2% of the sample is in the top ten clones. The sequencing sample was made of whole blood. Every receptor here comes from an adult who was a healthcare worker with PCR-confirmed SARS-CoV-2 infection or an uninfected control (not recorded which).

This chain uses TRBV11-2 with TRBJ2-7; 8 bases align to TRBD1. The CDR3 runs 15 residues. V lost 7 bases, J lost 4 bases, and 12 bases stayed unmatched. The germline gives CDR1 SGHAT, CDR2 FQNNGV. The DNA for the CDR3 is TGTGCCAGCACCGTCTCAGGGGGCTTAAGGTACGAGCAGTACTTC. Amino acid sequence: CASTVSGGLRYEQYF. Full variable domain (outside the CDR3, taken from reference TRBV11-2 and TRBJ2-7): EAGVAQSPRYKIIEKRQSVAFWCNPISGHATLYWYQQILGQGPKLLIQFQNNGVVDDSQLPKDRFSAERLKGVDSTLKIQPAKLEDSAVYLCASTVSGGLRYEQYFGPGTRLTVT.

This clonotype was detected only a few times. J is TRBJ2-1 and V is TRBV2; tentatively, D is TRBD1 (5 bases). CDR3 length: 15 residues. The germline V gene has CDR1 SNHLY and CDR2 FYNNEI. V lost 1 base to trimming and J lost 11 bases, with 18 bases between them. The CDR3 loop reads CASSEGALVGRQQFF. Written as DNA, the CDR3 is TGTGCCAGCAGTGAAGGTGCCCTCGTGGGGCGGCAGCAGTTCTTC.

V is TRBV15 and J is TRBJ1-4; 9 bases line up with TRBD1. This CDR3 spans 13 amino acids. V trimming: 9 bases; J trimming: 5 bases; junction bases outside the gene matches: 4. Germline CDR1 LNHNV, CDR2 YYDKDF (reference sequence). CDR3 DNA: TGTGCCACTCAGGACAGGGGCAATGAAAAACTGTTTTTT. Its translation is CATQDRGNEKLFF.

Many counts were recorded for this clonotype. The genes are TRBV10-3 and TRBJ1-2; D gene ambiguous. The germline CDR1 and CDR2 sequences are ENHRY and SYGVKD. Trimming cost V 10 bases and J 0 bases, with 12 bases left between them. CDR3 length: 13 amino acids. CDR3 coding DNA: TGTGCCACCGTTTTCAGCGCTAACTATGGCTACACCTTC. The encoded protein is CATVFSANYGYTF.

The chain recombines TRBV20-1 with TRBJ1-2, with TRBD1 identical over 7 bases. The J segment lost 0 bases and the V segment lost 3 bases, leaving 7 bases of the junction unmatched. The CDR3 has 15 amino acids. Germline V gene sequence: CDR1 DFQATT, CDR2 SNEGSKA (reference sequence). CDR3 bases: TGCAGTGCTAGGCCTTACGACAGGGCTAACTATGGCTACACCTTC. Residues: CSARPYDRANYGYTF.

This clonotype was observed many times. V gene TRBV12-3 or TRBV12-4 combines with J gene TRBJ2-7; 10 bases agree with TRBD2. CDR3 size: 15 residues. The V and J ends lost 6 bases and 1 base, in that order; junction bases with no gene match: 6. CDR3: CASSPPSGRSYEQYF. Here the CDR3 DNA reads TGTGCCAGCAGCCCCCCTAGCGGGAGATCCTACGAGCAGTACTTC.

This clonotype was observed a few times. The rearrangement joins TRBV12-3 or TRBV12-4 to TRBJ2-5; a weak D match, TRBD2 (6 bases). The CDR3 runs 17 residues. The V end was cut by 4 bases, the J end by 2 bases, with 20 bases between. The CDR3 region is CASSSSPGLREQETQYF. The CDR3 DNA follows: TGTGCCAGCAGTTCATCCCCGGGACTCCGAGAGCAAGAGACCCAGTACTTC.

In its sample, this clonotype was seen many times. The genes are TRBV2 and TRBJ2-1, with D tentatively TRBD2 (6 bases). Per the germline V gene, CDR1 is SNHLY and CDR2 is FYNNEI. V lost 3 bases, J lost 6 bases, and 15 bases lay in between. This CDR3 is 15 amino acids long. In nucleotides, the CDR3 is TGTGCCAGCAGTGATTATCGCGGGACGCGCAATGAGCAGTTCTTC. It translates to CASSDYRGTRNEQFF.

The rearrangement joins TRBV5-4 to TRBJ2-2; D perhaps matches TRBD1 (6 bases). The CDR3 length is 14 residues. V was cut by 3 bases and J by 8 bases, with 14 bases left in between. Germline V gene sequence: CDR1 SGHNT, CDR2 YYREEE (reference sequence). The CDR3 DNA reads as TGTGCCAGCAGCTATCACTCAGGGGAGGGGGAGCTGTTTTTT. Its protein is CASSYHSGEGELFF.

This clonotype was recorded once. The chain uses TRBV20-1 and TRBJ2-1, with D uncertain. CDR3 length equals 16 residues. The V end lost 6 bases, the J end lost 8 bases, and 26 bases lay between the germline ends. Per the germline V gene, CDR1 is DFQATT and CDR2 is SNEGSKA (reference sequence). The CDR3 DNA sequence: TGCAGTGCCCGTCCGTTTCTCCGGCGAAGTGGCGATGAGCAGTTCTTC. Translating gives CSARPFLRRSGDEQFF.

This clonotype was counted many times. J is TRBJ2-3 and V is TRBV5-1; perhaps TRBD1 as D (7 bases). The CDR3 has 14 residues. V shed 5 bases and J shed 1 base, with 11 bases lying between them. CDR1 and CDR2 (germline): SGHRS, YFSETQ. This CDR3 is CASRTGEGTDTQYF. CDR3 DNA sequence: TGCGCCAGCAGAACAGGGGAGGGCACAGATACGCAGTATTTT.

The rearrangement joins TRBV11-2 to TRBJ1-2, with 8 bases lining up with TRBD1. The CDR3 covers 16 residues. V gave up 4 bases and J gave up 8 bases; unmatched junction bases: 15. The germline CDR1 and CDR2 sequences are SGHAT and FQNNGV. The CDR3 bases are TGTGCCAGCAGCTCCATTCGGACAGGGATAACGGGCGGCTACACCTTC. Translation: CASSSIRTGITGGYTF.

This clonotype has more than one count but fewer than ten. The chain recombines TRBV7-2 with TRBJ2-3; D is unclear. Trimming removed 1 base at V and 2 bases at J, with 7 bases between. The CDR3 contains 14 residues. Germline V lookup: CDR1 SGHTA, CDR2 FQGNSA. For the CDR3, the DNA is TGTGCCAGCAGCTTAGAAGGGCTCACAGATACGCAGTATTTT. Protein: CASSLEGLTDTQYF.

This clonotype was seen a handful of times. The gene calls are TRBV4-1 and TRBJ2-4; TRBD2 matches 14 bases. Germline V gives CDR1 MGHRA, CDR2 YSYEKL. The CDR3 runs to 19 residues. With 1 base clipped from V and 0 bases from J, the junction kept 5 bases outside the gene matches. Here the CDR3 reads CASSQGLAGGPLAKNIQYF. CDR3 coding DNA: TGCGCCAGCAGCCAAGGACTAGCGGGGGGGCCCCTAGCCAAAAACATTCAGTACTTC.

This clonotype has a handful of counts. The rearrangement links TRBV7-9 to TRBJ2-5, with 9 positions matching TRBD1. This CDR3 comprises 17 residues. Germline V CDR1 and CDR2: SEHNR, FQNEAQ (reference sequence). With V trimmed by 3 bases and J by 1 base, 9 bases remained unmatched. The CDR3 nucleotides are TGTGCCAGCAGCTTGGGCTCGACAGGGGGAAGCCAAGAGACCCAGTACTTC. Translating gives CASSLGSTGGSQETQYF.

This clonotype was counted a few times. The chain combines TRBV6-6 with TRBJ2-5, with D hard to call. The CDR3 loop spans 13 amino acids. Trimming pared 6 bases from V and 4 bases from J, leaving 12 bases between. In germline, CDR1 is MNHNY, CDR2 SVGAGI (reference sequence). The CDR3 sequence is CASSRQEVETQYF. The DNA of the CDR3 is TGTGCCAGCAGCAGACAAGAGGTAGAGACCCAGTACTTC.

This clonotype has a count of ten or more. The CDR3 DNA reads as TGTGCCAACCTACACAACAGACGGGATAACAACGAGCAGTACTTC. It specifies CANLHNRRDNNEQYF. The genes are TRBV27 and TRBJ2-7; D might be TRBD2 (5 bases). The V gene's germline CDR1 is MNHEY and CDR2 SMNVEV (reference sequence). The CDR3 runs to 15 residues. Trimming shortened V by 10 bases and J by 5 bases, and 24 bases separated the two germline ends.

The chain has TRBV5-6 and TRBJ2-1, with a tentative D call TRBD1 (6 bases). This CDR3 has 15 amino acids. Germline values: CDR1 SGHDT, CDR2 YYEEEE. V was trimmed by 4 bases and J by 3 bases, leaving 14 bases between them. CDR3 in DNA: TGTGCCAGCAGCGGGTCACAGGGCTTCTACAATGAGCAGTTCTTC. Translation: CASSGSQGFYNEQFF. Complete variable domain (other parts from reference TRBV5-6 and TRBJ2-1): DAGVTQSPTHLIKTRGQQVTLRCSPKSGHDTVSWYQQALGQGPQFIFQYYEEEERQRGNFPDRFSGHQFPNYSSELNVNALLLGDSALYLCASSGSQGFYNEQFFGPGTRLTVL.

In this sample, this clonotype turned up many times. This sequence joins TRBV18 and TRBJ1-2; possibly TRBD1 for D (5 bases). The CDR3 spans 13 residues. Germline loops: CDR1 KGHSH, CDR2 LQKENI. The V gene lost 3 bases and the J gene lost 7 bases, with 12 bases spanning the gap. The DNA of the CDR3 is TGTGCCAGCTCACCGGGGGACGACGCTGGCTACACCTTC. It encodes CASSPGDDAGYTF.

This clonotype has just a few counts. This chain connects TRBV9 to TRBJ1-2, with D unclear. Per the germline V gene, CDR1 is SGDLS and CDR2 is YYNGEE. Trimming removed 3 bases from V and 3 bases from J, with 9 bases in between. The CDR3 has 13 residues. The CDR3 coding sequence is TGTGCCAGCAGCGGCGAGTTGGACTATGGCTACACCTTC. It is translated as CASSGELDYGYTF. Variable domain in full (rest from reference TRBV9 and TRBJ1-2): DSGVTQTPKHLITATGQRVTLRCSPRSGDLSVYWYQQSLDQGLQFLIQYYNGEERAKGNILERFSAQQFPDLHSELNLSSLELGDSALYFCASSGELDYGYTFGSGTRLTVV.

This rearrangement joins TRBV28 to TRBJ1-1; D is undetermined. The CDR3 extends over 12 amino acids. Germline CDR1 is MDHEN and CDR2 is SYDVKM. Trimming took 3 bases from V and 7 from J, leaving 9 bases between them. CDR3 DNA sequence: TGTGCCAGCAGTTTGCGGCAACTTGAAGCTTTCTTT. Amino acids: CASSLRQLEAFF.

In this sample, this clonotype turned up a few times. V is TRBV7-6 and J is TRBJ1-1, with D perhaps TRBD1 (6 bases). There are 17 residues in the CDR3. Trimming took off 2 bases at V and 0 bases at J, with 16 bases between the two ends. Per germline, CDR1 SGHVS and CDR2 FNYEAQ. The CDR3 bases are TGTGCCAGCAGCTTATTTGAGGGGACACCAATGAACACTGAAGCTTTCTTT. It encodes CASSLFEGTPMNTEAFF.

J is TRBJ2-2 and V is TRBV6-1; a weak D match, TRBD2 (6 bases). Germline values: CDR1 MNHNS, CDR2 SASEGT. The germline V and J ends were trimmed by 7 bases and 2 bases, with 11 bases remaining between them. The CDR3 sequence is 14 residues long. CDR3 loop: CASIAGPNTGELFF. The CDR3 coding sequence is TGTGCCAGCATTGCGGGGCCAAACACCGGGGAGCTGTTTTTT.

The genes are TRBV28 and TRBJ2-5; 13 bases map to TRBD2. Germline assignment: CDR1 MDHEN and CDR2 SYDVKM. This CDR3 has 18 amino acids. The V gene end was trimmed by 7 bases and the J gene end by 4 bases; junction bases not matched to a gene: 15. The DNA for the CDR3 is TGTGCCAGCACTAACTCCCGGACTAGCGGGAGTTTCGGAGAGACCCAGTACTTC. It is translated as CASTNSRTSGSFGETQYF.

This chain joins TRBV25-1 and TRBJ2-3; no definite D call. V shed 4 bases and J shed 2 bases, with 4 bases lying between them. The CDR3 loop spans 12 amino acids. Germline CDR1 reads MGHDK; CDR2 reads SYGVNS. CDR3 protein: CASSGTTDTQYF. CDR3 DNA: TGTGCCAGCAGTGGAACCACAGATACGCAGTATTTT.

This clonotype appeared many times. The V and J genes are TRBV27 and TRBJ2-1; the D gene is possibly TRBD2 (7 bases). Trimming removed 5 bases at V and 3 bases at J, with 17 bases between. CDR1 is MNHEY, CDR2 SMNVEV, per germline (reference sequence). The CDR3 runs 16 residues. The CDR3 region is CASSLRGGLHYNEQFF. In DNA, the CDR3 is TGTGCCAGCAGTCTAAGGGGGGGACTTCACTACAATGAGCAGTTCTTC.

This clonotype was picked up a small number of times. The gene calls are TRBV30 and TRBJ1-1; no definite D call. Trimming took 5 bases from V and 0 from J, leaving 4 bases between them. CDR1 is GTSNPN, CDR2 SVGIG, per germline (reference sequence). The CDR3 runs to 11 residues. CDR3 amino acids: CAWGLNTEAFF. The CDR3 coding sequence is TGTGCCTGGGGCCTGAACACTGAAGCTTTCTTT.

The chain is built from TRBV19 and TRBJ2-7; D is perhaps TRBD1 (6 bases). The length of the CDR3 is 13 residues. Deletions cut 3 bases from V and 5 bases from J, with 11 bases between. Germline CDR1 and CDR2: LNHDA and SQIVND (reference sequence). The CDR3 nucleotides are TGTGCCAGTAGTATTCGCAGGGGTGACGAGCAGTACTTC. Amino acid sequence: CASSIRRGDEQYF.

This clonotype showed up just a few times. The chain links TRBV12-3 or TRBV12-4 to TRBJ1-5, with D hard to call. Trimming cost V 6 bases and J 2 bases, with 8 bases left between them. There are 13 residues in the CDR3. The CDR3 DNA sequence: TGTGCCAGCAGGCTCGAAGGCAATCAGCCCCAGCATTTT. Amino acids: CASRLEGNQPQHF.

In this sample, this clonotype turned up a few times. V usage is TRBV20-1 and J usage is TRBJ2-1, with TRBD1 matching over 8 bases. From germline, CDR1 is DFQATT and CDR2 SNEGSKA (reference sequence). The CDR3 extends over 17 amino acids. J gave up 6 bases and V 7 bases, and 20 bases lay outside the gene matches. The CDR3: CSVPPHPGQGISNEQFF. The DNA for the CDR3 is TGCAGTGTCCCCCCCCACCCCGGACAGGGCATCTCCAATGAGCAGTTCTTC.